This TCR beta chain is drawn from a study of regulatory T cells in long-lasting Graves disease (dated by TCRdb to about 2021). Context from the whole study: Patients with newly diagnosed Graves' disease had been on antithyroid drugs for under 3 months. Persistent Graves' disease patients were compared with newly diagnosed Graves' disease patients by peripheral blood TCR sequencing and RNA sequencing. The study took place in China and was registered as a clinical trial. TCR sequencing covered roughly 13 persistent and approximately 20 newly diagnosed Graves' disease patients, about 35 samples in total. Overall study outcomes, separate from this receptor: TRBV28, TRBJ1-2 and TRBJ2-5 were preferentially used in persistent disease, while TRBV20-1 and TRBJ2-1 were favored in newly diagnosed disease. As a limitation, the authors acknowledged that the small sample size may reduce accuracy. Lower TCR Shannon entropy and fewer highly expanded clones were observed in persistent Graves' disease patients than in newly diagnosed patients, which suggested clonal expansion. Patients with persistent disease shared more public clonotypes (roughly 2,900) than newly diagnosed patients did (966). Because the primary lesion, thyroid tissue, could not be accessed, the study looked at peripheral blood alone. Sequencing and analysis were limited to the TCR beta chain.

Looking up the germline V gene yields CDR1 MNHEY and CDR2 SVGEGT. Including the terminal cysteine and phenylalanine, the CDR3 comprises 17 residues. Of the read, only the CDR3 DNA is kept; its 51 bases are in frame from base 1. Cut back by 6 bases and 4 bases, the V and J ends lie 19 bases apart. This clonotype was picked up many times. Its specific antigen is unknown. The sample holds no much larger clone one base away, and base qualities are not on file. Library method: multiplex PCR. TCRdb records Illumina HiSeq 4000 as the sequencer. TCR beta libraries were built with iRepertoire HTBI primers and Arm-PCR amplification of CDR3 regions. Gel purification was performed on PCR products prior to sequencing. Per the original workflow: A total of around 59 TRBV and 14 TRBJ segments were identified across samples and were used for gene usage analysis of CDR3 amino acid clonotypes. COPE and FqMerger were used to merge the filtered high-quality paired reads into contigs. Contigs were aligned with BLAST to IMGT TRBV, TRBD and TRBJ reference genes, and CDR3 was defined per IMGT. Any clonotype with a frequency above 0.1% was classified as a highly expanded clone. Shannon entropy was used to measure repertoire diversity, and the Gini coefficient was used to measure V-J evenness. Public clonotypes were defined as clonotypes shared by more than one individual. In TCRdb, the public reads were trimmed at Q25 with fastp and aligned with MiXCR, with productive beta chains retained. Duplicate CDR3 protein sequences are folded into a single record with the most common DNA and genes. The V and J calls shown here were made by TCRdb, not taken from the authors' results. In all, the sample holds some 340,000 distinct CDR3 sequences, and 10% to 15% of those were seen once. Under 20% of the sample rests with the top ten.

The time point tag for this specimen amounts to: newly diagnosed GD, antithyroid drugs for less than 3 months. For both TCR sequencing and RNA sequencing, RNA was extracted from PBMCs in TRIzol. Graves' disease was diagnosed according to American Thyroid Association guidelines. The patients came from an endocrinology department in Xi'an, China. From each patient, around 9.3 milliliters of peripheral blood was collected into an EDTA anticoagulant tube. Ficoll Paque Plus density gradient separation was used to isolate PBMCs, and no further T cell sorting was done. An Agilent 2100 Bioanalyzer and agarose gel were used to check RNA quality, and a NanoDrop 2000 was used to measure RNA concentration. This same sample was also taken into another study, of T cells in Graves' hyperthyroidism and ophthalmopathy. The second study's authors report: A patient counted as having stable Graves' hyperthyroidism if no progression to ophthalmopathy occurred over 18 months of follow-up. Hyperthyroidism patients were aged 18 to 65 years and newly diagnosed, with disease duration of less than 2 months. Patients with uncontrolled infections, other autoimmune diseases, pregnancy or lactation were excluded. Diagnoses were based on clinical symptoms, serum thyroxine and TRAb, thyroid ultrasound and orbital computed tomography. For the first round of RT-PCR on the TCR CDR3, the HTBI primer set was used together with the Qiagen OneStep RT-PCR kit. Most expanded thyroid clonotypes (frequency above 0.001) were also detected in blood, a finding suggesting that blood repertoires may reflect thyroid immune responses. A model built on a 13 V-J signature distinguished ophthalmopathy from stable hyperthyroidism, reaching around 90% sensitivity and about 81% specificity in cross-validation and 80%/75% in testing. In validation, the model predicted progression to ophthalmopathy with over 60% sensitivity and approximately 72% specificity, a median of 6.5 months before onset. TCR V-J signatures able to tell the groups apart were searched for in a discovery cohort of some 100 patients, of whom roughly 42 had Graves' ophthalmopathy and around 57 had stable Graves' hyperthyroidism. Prospective prediction of ophthalmopathy was tested in an independent validation cohort consisting of under 20 hyperthyroidism patients and some 17 patients who later progressed to ophthalmopathy. The 100 discovery patients were randomly split 7:3 into training and test sets. In several Graves' hyperthyroidism patients, the study also compared T-cell repertoires from thyroid tissue with T-cell repertoires from blood. After sampling, hyperthyroidism patients received methimazole starting at 30 mg daily, and ophthalmopathy patients received high-dose intravenous methylprednisolone. Libraries were constructed in a second round of multiplex PCR, after which size selection and purification were carried out. Paired-end sequencing of the libraries was performed with 100 bp reads on an Illumina HiSeq2000. Raw data were processed with SOAPnuke, discarding reads with adapters, uncalled bases, mean Phred below 15, or no exact constant-primer or identifier match. High-quality paired reads were merged using COPE v1.2.5, and each unique nucleotide sequence was defined as a clonotype. MiTCR v1.1 was used to align the clonotypes against IMGT TRBV, TRBD and TRBJ reference segments. Analysis was restricted to V-J combinations with a frequency above 0.0001, which covered 99.2% of repertoires. The TCS score was defined as the ratio of F50 (clonal expansion) to E x V (chaos), calculated using BLOSUM62-based TCRdist between CDR3 peptides within each V-J. Welch's t-statistics and random forest reduced 500 to 550 V-J features to roughly 13, which were used in a naive Bayes classifier (R e1071). No statistical method was used to fix the sample size in advance, and group allocation was not hidden from the investigators. According to the paper, TCR Vbeta CDR3 sequencing was carried out on more than 120 peripheral blood samples, which came from approximately 41 ophthalmopathy, fewer than 80 hyperthyroidism and some 17 progressor patients.

Recombination linked TRBV6-2 or TRBV6-3 to TRBJ2-6, with the D segment identity uncertain. This clonotype was obtained from a woman younger than 35 with Graves disease. Donor details come from another sample of the same person, matched by shared clones. The sequences come from peripheral blood mononuclear cells (PBMCs), collected at new diagnosis, from a patient treated with antithyroid drugs. CDR3 region: CASSPLYRYSGANVLTF. The base sequence is TGTGCCAGCAGCCCGCTTTACCGGTACTCCGGGGCCAACGTCCTGACTTTC.